This T cell receptor beta chain was sequenced in a study of beta chain features in type 1 diabetes. The entirety of the isolated RNA underwent reverse transcription, so expressed TCRB transcripts were sequenced. Measured with immunoSEQ multiplex PCR; TCRdb has only the in-frame clones, and not every one. This repertoire shows more than 150,000 clones, 13% found once; its top ten account for roughly 0.6%. Study-wide points: The study found fewer insertions and more deletions at VDJ junctions in type 1 diabetes patients.

Notes on this clone: Its antigen is unidentified.

The authors sorted CD4+ naive, central memory, regulatory and stem cell-like memory cells via CD45RO/CCR7/CD25/CD127/CD95/CD27. This clonotype was sampled from a young woman in good health. The source material was central memory CD4+ T cells from blood.

This CDR3 reads CATSEGDRVRTGEQYF. The CDR3, as DNA: TGTGCCACCTCGGAGGGGGACAGGGTAAGGACTGGCGAGCAGTACTTC. The chain is built from TRBV15 and TRBJ2-7, with TRBD1 matching over 9 bases. V lost 8 bases to trimming and J lost 6 bases; unmatched junction nucleotides: 17. Germline lookup yields CDR1 LNHNV and CDR2 YYDKDF (reference sequence). The CDR3 is made up of 16 amino acids.